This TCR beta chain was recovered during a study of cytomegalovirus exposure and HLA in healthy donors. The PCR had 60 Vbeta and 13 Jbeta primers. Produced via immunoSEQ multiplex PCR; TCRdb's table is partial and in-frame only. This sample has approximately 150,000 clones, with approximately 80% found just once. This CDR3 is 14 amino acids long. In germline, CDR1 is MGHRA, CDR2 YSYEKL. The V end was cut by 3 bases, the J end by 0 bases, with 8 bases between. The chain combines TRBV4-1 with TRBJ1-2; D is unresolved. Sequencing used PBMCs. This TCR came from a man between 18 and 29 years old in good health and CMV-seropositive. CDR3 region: CASSQGSTNYGYTF. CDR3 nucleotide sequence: TGCGCCAGCAGCCAGGGCAGTACTAACTATGGCTACACCTTC.